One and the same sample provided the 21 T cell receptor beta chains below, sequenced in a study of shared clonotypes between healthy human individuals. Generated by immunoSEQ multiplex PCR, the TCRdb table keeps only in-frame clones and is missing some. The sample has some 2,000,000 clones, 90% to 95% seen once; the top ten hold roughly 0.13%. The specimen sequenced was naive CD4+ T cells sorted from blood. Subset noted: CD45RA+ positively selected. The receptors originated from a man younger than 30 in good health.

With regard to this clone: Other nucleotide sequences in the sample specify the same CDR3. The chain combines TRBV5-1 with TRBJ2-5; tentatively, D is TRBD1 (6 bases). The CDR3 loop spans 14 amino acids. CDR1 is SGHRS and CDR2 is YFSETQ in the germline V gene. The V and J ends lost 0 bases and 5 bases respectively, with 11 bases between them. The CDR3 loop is CASSLGGPGETQYF. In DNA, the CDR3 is TGCGCCAGCAGCTTGGGGGGGCCCGGGGAGACCCAGTACTTC.

CDR3 loop: CSVASGSGANVLTF. The DNA for the CDR3 is TGCAGCGTAGCTAGCGGGTCTGGGGCCAACGTCCTGACTTTC. The chain carries TRBV29-1 and TRBJ2-6; 8 bases are a match to TRBD2. The length of the CDR3 is 14 residues. V shed 6 bases and J 1 base; nucleotides not matched to a gene: 2. The germline CDR1 and CDR2 sequences are SQVTM and ANQGSEA.

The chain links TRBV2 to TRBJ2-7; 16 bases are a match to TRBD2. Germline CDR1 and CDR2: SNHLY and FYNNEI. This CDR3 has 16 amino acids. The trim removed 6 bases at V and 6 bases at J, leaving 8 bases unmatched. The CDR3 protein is CASSPGLAGGMGEQYF. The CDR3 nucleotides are TGTGCCAGCAGCCCGGGACTAGCGGGGGGGATGGGCGAGCAGTACTTC.

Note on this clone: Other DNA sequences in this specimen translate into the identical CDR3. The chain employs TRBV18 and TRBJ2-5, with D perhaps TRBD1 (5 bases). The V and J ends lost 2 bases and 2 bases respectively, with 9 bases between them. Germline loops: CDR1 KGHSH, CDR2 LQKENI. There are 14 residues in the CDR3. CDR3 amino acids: CASSPAGLQETQYF. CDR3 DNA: TGTGCCAGCTCACCAGCAGGGTTGCAAGAGACCCAGTACTTC.

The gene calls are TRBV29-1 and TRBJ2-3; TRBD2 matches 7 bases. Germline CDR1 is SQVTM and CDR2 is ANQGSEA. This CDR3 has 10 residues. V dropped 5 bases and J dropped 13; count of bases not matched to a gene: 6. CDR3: CSVPGTNEYF. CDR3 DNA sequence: TGCAGCGTTCCCGGGACTAACGAGTATTTT.

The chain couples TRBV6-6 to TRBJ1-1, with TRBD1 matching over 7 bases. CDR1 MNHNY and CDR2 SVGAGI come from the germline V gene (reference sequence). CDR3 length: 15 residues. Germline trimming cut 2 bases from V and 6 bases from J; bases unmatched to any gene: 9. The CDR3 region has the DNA TGTGCCAGCAGTTACCCAATGGACAGGCAGCCTGAAGCTTTCTTT. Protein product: CASSYPMDRQPEAFF.

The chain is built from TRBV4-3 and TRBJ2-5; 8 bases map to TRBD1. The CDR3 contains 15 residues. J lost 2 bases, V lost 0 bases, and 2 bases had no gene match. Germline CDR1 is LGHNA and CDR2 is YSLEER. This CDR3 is CASSQDRQGQETQYF. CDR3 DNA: TGCGCCAGCAGCCAAGACCGACAGGGGCAAGAGACCCAGTACTTC.

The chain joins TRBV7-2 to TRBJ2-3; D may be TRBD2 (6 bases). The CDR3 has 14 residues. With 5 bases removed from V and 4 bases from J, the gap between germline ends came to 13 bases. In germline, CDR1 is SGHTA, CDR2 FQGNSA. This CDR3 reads CASSLLWGADTQYF. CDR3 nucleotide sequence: TGTGCCAGCAGCCTCCTTTGGGGGGCAGATACGCAGTATTTT.

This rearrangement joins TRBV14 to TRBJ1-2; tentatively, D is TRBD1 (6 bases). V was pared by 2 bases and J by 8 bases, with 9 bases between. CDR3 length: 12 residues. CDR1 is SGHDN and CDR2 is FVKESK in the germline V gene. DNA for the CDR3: TGTGCCAGCAGCCAAAACAGGGTCGGCTACACCTTC. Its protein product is CASSQNRVGYTF. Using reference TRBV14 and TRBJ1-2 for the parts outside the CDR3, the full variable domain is EAGVTQFPSHSVIEKGQTVTLRCDPISGHDNLYWYRRVMGKEIKFLLHFVKESKQDESGMPNNRFLAERTGGTYSTLKVQPAELEDSGVYFCASSQNRVGYTFGSGTRLTVV.

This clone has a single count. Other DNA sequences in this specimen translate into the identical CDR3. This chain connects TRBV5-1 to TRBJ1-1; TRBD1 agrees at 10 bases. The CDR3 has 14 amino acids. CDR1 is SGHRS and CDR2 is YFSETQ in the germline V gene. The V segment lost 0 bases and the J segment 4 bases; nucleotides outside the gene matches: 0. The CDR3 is CASSLGQGATEAFF. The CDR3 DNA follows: TGCGCCAGCAGCTTGGGACAGGGGGCCACTGAAGCTTTCTTT.

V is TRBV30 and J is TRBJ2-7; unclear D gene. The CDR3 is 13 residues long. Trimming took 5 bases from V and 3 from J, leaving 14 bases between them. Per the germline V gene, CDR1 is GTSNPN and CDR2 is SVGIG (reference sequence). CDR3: CAWSPPWGYEQYF. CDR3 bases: TGTGCCTGGTCGCCACCCTGGGGCTACGAGCAGTACTTC. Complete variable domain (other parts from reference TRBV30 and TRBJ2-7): SQTIHQWPATLVQPVGSPLSLECTVEGTSNPNLYWYRQAAGRGLQLLFYSVGIGQISSEVPQNLSASRPQDRQFILSSKKLLLSDSGFYLCAWSPPWGYEQYFGPGTRLTVT.

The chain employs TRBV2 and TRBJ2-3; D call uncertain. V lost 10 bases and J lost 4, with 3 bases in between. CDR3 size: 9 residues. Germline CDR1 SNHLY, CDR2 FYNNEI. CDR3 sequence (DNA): TGTGCCACCGCAGATACGCAGTATTTT. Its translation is CATADTQYF.

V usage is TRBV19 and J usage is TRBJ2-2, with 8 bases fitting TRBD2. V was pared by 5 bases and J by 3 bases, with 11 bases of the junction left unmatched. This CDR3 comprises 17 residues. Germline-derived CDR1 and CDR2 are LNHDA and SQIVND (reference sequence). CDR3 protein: CASSRGLAVTYTGELFF. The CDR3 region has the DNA TGTGCCAGTAGTCGTGGACTAGCTGTCACTTACACCGGGGAGCTGTTTTTT.

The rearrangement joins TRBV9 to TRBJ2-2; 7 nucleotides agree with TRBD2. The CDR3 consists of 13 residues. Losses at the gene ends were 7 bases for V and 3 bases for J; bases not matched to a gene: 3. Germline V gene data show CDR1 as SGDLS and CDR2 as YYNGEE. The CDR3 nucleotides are TGTGCCAGCCGGCGGGGGTACACCGGGGAGCTGTTTTTT. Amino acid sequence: CASRRGYTGELFF.

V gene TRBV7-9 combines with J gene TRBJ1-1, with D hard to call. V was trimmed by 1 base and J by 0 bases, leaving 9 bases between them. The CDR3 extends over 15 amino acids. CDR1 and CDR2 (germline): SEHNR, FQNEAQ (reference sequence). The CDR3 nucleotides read TGTGCCAGCAGCTTAGGGGTTCCGATGAACACTGAAGCTTTCTTT. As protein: CASSLGVPMNTEAFF.

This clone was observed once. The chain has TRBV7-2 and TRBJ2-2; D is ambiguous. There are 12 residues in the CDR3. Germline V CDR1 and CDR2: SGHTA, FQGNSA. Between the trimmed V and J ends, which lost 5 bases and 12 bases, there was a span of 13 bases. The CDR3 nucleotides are TGTGCCAGCAGCCGGTTTCTGGCCCAGCTGTTTTTT. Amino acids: CASSRFLAQLFF.

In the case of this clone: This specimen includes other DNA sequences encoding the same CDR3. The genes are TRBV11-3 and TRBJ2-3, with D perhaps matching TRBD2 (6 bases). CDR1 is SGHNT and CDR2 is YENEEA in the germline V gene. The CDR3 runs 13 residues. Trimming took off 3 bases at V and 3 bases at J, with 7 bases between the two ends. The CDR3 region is CASSLGGTDTQYF. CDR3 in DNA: TGTGCCAGCAGCTTGGGGGGAACAGATACGCAGTATTTT.

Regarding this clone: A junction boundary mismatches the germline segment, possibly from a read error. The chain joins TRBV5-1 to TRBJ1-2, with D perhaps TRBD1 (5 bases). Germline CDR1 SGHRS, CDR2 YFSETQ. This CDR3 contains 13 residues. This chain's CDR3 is CASSLDGAYGHTF. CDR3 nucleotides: TGCGCCAGCAGCTTGGACGGGGCCTATGGCCACACCTTC.

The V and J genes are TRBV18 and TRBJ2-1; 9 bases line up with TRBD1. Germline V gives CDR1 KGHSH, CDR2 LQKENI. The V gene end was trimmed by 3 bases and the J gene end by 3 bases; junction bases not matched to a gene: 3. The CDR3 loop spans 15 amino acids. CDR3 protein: CASSPGTGYYNEQFF. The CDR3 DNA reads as TGTGCCAGCTCACCCGGGACAGGGTACTACAATGAGCAGTTCTTC.

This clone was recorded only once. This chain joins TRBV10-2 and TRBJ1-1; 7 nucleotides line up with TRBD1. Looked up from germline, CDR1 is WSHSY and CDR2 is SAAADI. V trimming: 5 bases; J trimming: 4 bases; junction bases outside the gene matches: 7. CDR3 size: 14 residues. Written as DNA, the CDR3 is TGCGCCAGCAGTCGGACAGGCGCGTCCACTGAAGCTTTCTTT. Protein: CASSRTGASTEAFF.

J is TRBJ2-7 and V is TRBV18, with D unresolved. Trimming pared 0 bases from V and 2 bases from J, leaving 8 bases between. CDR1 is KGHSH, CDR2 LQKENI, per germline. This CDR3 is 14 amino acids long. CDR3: CASSPPRHPYEQYF. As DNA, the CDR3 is TGTGCCAGCTCACCACCTAGGCATCCCTACGAGCAGTACTTC.